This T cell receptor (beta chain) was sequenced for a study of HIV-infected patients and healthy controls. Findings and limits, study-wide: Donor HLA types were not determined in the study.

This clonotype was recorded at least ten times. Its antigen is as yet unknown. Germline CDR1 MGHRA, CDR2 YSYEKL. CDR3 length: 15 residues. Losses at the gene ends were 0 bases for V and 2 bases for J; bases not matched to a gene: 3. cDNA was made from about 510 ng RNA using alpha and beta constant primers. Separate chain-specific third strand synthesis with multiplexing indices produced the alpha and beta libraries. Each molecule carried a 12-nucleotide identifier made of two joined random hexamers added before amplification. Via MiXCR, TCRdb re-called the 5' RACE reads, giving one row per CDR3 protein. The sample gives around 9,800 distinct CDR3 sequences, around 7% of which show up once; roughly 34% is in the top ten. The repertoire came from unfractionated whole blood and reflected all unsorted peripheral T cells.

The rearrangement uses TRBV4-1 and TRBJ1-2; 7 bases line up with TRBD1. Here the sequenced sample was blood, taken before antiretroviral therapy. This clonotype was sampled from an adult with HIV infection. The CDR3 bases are TGCGCCAGCAGCCAAGATCCGACAGGGAACTATGGCTACACCTTC. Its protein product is CASSQDPTGNYGYTF.